Below, 3 T cell receptor beta chains from the same sample are listed, as sequenced in a study of response to subunit inactivated influenza vaccine. TCRdb independently ran MiXCR on the RT-PCR reads; one entry per CDR3 protein. This sample has fewer than 700,000 distinct CDR3 sequences, with 10% to 15% found just once. This sample comprised PBMCs from blood, obtained roughly 6 weeks after vaccination. Receptors originate from a man aged 45 to 65 who received an inactivated influenza vaccine.

This clonotype was detected ten times or more. The V call is TRBV5-1, the J call TRBJ2-7, with 8 bases matching TRBD2. The V gene's germline CDR1 is SGHRS and CDR2 YFSETQ. The length of the CDR3 is 15 residues. The junction had 6 bases not matched to a gene; V was cut back by 2 bases and J by 2 bases. CDR3 coding DNA: TGCGCCAGCAGCTTTGACGGGACTAGAACCTACGAGCAGTACTTC. It is translated as CASSFDGTRTYEQYF.

This clonotype came up a few times. The CDR3 here is CASRQQAGDTGELFF. CDR3 sequence (DNA): TGTGCCAGCAGACAACAGGCGGGGGACACCGGGGAGCTGTTTTTT. The chain recombines TRBV5-5 with TRBJ2-2, with 7 nucleotides matching TRBD2. Trimming took 5 bases from V and 3 from J; bases not matched to a gene: 7. The CDR3 runs 15 residues. CDR1 and CDR2 from the germline V gene are SGHKS and YYEKEE (reference sequence).

There are a few counts of this clonotype. This rearrangement joins TRBV7-8 to TRBJ2-3; no firm D call. CDR1 SGHVS and CDR2 FQNEAQ come from the germline V gene. Between the trimmed V and J ends, which lost 1 base and 2 bases, there was a span of 7 bases. This CDR3 comprises 14 residues. The CDR3 DNA is TGTGCCAGCAGCTTAGTCCTCAACACAGATACGCAGTATTTT. Its protein is CASSLVLNTDTQYF.